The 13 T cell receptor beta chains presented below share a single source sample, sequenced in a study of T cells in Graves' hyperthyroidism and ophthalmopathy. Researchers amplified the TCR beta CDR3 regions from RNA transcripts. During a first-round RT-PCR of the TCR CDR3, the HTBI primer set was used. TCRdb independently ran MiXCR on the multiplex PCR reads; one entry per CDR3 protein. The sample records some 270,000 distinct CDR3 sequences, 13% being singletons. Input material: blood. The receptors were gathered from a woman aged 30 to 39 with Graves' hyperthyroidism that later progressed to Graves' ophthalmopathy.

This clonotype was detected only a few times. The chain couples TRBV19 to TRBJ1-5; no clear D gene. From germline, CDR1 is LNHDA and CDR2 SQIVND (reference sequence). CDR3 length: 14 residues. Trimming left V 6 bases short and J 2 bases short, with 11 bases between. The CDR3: CASRDPGRNQPQHF. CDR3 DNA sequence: TGTGCCAGTAGAGACCCCGGACGCAATCAGCCCCAGCATTTT.

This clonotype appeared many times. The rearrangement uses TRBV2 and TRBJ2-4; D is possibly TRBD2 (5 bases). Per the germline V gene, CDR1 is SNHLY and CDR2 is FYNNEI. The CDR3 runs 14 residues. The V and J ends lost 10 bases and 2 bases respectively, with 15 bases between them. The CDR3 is CATLEDTTKNIQYF. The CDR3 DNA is TGTGCCACCCTGGAGGATACGACCAAAAACATTCAGTACTTC.

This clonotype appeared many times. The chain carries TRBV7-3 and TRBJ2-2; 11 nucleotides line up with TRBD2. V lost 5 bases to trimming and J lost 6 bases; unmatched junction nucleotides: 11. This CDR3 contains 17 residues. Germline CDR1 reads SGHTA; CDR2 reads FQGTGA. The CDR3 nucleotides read TGTGCCAGCAGCCCGGATACTAGCGGGAGAAGGGCCGGGGAGCTGTTTTTT. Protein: CASSPDTSGRRAGELFF.

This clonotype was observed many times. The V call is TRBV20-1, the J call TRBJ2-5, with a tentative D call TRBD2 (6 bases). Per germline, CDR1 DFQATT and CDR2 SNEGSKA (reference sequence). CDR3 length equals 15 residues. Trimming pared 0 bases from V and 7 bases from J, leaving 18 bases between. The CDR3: CSARDPDYPAGTQYF. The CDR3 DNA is TGCAGTGCTAGAGATCCGGACTACCCCGCGGGGACCCAGTACTTC.

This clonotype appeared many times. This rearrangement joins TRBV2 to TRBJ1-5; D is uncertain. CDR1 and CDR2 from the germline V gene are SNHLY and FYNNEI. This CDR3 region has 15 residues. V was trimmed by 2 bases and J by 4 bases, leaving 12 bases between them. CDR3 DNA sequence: TGTGCCAGCAGTGAATATCTAGGGAGTAATCAGCCCCAGCATTTT. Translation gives CASSEYLGSNQPQHF.

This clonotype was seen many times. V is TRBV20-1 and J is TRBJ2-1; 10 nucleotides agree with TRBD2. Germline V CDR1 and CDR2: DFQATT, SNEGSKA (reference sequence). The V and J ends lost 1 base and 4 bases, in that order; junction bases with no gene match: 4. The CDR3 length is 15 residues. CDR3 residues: CSARGRGLAYNEQFF. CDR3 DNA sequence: TGCAGTGCTAGAGGCCGGGGACTAGCGTACAATGAGCAGTTCTTC.

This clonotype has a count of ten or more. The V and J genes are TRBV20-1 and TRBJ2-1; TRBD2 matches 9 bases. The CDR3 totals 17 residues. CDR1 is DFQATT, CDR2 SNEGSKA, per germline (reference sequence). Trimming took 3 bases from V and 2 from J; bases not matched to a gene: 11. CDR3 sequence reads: CSARAFSGSIPYNEQFF. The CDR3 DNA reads TGCAGTGCTAGGGCATTTAGCGGGAGTATTCCCTACAATGAGCAGTTCTTC.

The CDR3: CASSLAKTGLVTKAFF. The CDR3, as DNA: TGTGCCAGCAGCTTAGCGAAAACCGGGTTGGTAACCAAAGCTTTCTTT. The gene calls are TRBV7-9 and TRBJ1-1, with D hard to call. CDR3 length equals 16 residues. V was pared by 0 bases and J by 9 bases, with 20 bases between. The germline V gene encodes CDR1 SEHNR and CDR2 FQNEAQ (reference sequence).

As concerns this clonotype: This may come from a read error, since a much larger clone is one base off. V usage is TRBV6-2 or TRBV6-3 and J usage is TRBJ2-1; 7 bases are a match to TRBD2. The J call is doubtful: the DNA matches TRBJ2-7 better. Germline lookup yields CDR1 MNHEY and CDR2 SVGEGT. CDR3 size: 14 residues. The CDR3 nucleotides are TGTGCCAGCACCTTAGCGGGCTCCTACAATGAGCAGTACTTC. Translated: CASTLAGSYNEQYF.

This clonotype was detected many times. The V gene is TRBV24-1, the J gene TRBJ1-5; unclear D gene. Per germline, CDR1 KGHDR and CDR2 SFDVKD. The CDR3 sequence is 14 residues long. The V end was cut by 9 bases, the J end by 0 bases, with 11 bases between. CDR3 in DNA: TGTGCCACCTCCGAGGACTTTAGCAATCAGCCCCAGCATTTT. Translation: CATSEDFSNQPQHF.

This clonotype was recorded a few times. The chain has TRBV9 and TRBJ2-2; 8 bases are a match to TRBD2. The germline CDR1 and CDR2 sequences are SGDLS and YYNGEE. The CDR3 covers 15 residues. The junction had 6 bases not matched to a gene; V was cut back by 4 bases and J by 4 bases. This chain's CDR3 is CASSRGGQGTGELFF. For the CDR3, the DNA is TGTGCCAGCAGCCGGGGGGGGCAAGGCACCGGGGAGCTGTTTTTT.

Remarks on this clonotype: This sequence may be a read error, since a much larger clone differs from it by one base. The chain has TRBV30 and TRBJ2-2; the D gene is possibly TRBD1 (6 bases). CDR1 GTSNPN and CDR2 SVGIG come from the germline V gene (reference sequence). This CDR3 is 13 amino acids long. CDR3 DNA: TGTGCCCGGAGTATGGGGGCGGCCGGGGAGCTGTTTTTT. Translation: CARSMGAAGELFF.

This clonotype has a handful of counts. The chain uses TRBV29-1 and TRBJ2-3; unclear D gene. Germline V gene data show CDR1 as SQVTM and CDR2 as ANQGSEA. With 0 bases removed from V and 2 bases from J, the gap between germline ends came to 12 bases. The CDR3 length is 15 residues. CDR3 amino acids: CSVEDALIDTDTQYF. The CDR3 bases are TGCAGCGTTGAAGATGCGCTAATTGACACAGATACGCAGTATTTT.